These 15 T cell receptor beta chains originate from one sample sequenced in a study of response to subunit inactivated influenza vaccine. TCRdb re-called the RT-PCR reads with MiXCR, one entry per CDR3 protein. The table shows some 550,000 distinct CDR3 sequences, with around 21% occurring only once. This sample also belongs to another study, concerning T cells expressing NK-cell markers. That source notes: Synthesis of TCR beta cDNA relied on 5'RACE template switching carrying UMIs.

Source: CD4+ T cells sorted from PBMCs, taken 11 to 12 days after vaccination. Source of these receptors: a middle-aged man who received an inactivated influenza vaccine.

This clonotype came up a few times. The rearrangement uses TRBV12-3 or TRBV12-4 and TRBJ2-7, with D maybe TRBD1 (5 bases). V shed 5 bases and J shed 1 base, with 12 bases lying between them. The CDR3 is 14 residues long. The CDR3 coding sequence is TGTGCCAGCAGTAGCTATCAGGGATCCTACGAGCAGTACTTC. This gives the protein CASSSYQGSYEQYF.

This clonotype was seen a few times. The J gene is TRBJ2-7, the V gene TRBV29-1; 7 bases agree with TRBD1. This CDR3 comprises 14 residues. V dropped 6 bases and J dropped 1; count of bases not matched to a gene: 9. Per the germline V gene, CDR1 is SQVTM and CDR2 is ANQGSEA. CDR3: CSVVAGTVSYEQYF. CDR3 DNA: TGCAGCGTGGTCGCCGGGACAGTTTCCTACGAGCAGTACTTC.

This chain links TRBV25-1 with TRBJ2-1; tentative D call: TRBD2 (7 bases). This CDR3 contains 14 residues. Germline V CDR1 and CDR2: MGHDK, SYGVNS. V lost 6 bases and J lost 2, with 11 bases in between. In DNA, the CDR3 is TGTGCCAGCAGGAGGGGGGGGGCCTACAATGAGCAGTTCTTC. This sequence encodes CASRRGGAYNEQFF.

This clonotype was detected only a few times. V is TRBV6-5 and J is TRBJ1-5, with a weak D call TRBD1 (5 bases). The germline V gene encodes CDR1 MNHEY and CDR2 SVGAGI. The CDR3 has 14 residues. V was shortened by 5 bases and J by 1 base, with 9 bases between the two germline ends. The CDR3 here is CASSHRDSNQPQHF. Written as DNA, the CDR3 is TGTGCCAGCAGTCACCGGGACAGCAATCAGCCCCAGCATTTT.

As concerns this clonotype: The junction does not match germline at one end; this may be a read error. This chain uses TRBV2 with TRBJ2-1, with D unresolved. The CDR3 loop spans 9 amino acids. CDR1 is SNHLY, CDR2 FYNNEI, per germline. CDR3 sequence (DNA): TGTGCCAGCAGTGCTCTAAAGATCTTC. It yields the protein CASSALKIF.

The rearrangement uses TRBV6-1 and TRBJ2-3, with 15 bases fitting TRBD2. Germline lookup yields CDR1 MNHNS and CDR2 SASEGT. CDR3 size: 19 residues. J was trimmed by 0 bases and V by 6 bases; bases with no gene match: 10. This CDR3 is CASSPLAGTSGGSTDTQYF. Written as DNA, the CDR3 is TGTGCCAGCAGCCCCCTGGCTGGGACTAGCGGGGGGAGCACAGATACGCAGTATTTT.

The V gene is TRBV7-3, the J gene TRBJ2-3, with 8 bases that match TRBD2. The V gene end was trimmed by 2 bases and the J gene end by 7 bases; junction bases not matched to a gene: 8. Germline lookup yields CDR1 SGHTA and CDR2 FQGTGA. CDR3 length equals 15 residues. Here the CDR3 DNA reads TGTGCCAGCAGCTTAGAGGTAGCGGGAACGAATACGCAGTATTTT. It specifies CASSLEVAGTNTQYF.

This clonotype was picked up one time. CDR3 residues: CASSDRRNQPQHF. DNA of the CDR3: TGCGCCAGCAGTGACAGGCGCAATCAGCCCCAGCATTTT. The chain has TRBV10-2 and TRBJ1-5; no clear D gene. The CDR3 has 13 amino acids. The V and J ends lost 3 bases and 2 bases respectively, with 5 bases between them. Germline CDR1 is WSHSY and CDR2 is SAAADI.

In DNA, the CDR3 is TGTGCCAGCAGCGTACACCTACAGGGGCGGTCTGGAAACACCATATATTTT. Translating gives CASSVHLQGRSGNTIYF. V usage is TRBV7-9 and J usage is TRBJ1-3; 7 bases fit TRBD1. CDR1 is SEHNR and CDR2 is FQNEAQ in the germline V gene (reference sequence). The CDR3 is made up of 17 amino acids. V was clipped by 5 bases and J by 1 base; unmatched bases: 11.

In its sample, this clonotype was seen a few times. The chain carries TRBV5-1 and TRBJ2-1; TRBD2 might be the D (5 bases). V lost 1 base and J lost 5, with 13 bases in between. This CDR3 has 15 residues. The germline gives CDR1 SGHRS, CDR2 YFSETQ. CDR3 sequence reads: CASSLLGSRDNEQFF. The CDR3 nucleotides are TGCGCCAGCAGCTTGCTGGGGAGTAGGGACAATGAGCAGTTCTTC.

This clonotype appeared a few times. This sequence joins TRBV20-1 and TRBJ2-3; a possible D gene is TRBD2 (5 bases). V shed 2 bases and J shed 8 bases, with 14 bases lying between them. The CDR3 has 13 residues. Per germline, CDR1 DFQATT and CDR2 SNEGSKA (reference sequence). The CDR3 is CSARSSTSGTQYF. DNA for the CDR3: TGCAGTGCTAGATCCTCCACTAGTGGTACGCAGTATTTT.

This chain joins TRBV18 and TRBJ2-5; no definite D call. This CDR3 is 15 amino acids long. V was shortened by 6 bases and J by 5 bases, with 19 bases between the two germline ends. Per germline, CDR1 KGHSH and CDR2 LQKENI. This CDR3 is CASSPPVSDAETQYF. In nucleotides, the CDR3 is TGTGCCAGCTCCCCGCCCGTAAGCGACGCGGAGACCCAGTACTTC. Full variable domain (remainder filled in from reference TRBV18 and TRBJ2-5): NAGVMQNPRHLVRRRGQEARLRCSPMKGHSHVYWYRQLPEEGLKFMVYLQKENIIDESGMPKERFSAEFPKEGPSILRIQQVVRGDSAAYFCASSPPVSDAETQYFGPGTRLLVL.

The V and J genes are TRBV4-3 and TRBJ2-5; TRBD1 agrees at 9 bases. V lost 4 bases, J lost 4 bases, and 7 bases stayed unmatched. This CDR3 contains 15 residues. Germline CDR1 reads LGHNA; CDR2 reads YSLEER. The chain's CDR3 is CASSLADRGRETQYF. The CDR3 DNA sequence: TGCGCCAGCAGCCTAGCGGACAGGGGCAGAGAGACCCAGTACTTC.

J is TRBJ2-7 and V is TRBV3-1; 9 nucleotides align to TRBD1. This CDR3 region has 15 residues. V shed 3 bases and J 6 bases; nucleotides not matched to a gene: 9. Germline CDR1 reads LGHDT; CDR2 reads YNNKEL (reference sequence). This CDR3 is CASSHTGTGSSEQYF. CDR3 bases: TGTGCCAGCAGCCACACCGGGACAGGGTCGAGCGAGCAGTACTTC.

The genes are TRBV28 and TRBJ1-1; a possible D gene is TRBD1 (5 bases). Between the trimmed V and J ends, which lost 4 bases and 7 bases, there was a span of 10 bases. Germline-derived CDR1 and CDR2 are MDHEN and SYDVKM. The CDR3 loop spans 12 amino acids. The CDR3 spells CASSSRDFEAFF. The CDR3 DNA sequence: TGTGCCAGCAGTTCCCGGGACTTTGAAGCTTTCTTT.